The clone carrying this T cell receptor beta chain came up a few times. The assay was immunoSEQ multiplex PCR, and TCRdb's table has in-frame clones only and misses some. The table includes 98,000 or so clones, approximately 80% detected once. The data stem from a study of control samples from healthy donors and cancer patients. The TCR was taken from a woman aged 30 to 39 in good health. Sequenced input: blood.

CDR3 sequence (DNA): TGCGCCAGCAGTGCGGCCGGGACTAGGGGGAATGAGCAGTTCTTC. Translated: CASSAAGTRGNEQFF. The chain couples TRBV10-1 to TRBJ2-1; TRBD2 agrees at 8 bases. Trimming cost V 4 bases and J 7 bases; bases outside gene matches: 9. This CDR3 spans 15 amino acids. The germline CDR1 and CDR2 sequences are WNHNN and SYGVQD (reference sequence).